This is a list of T cell receptor beta chains from one sample in a study of a mutant IDH1 vaccine in newly diagnosed glioma. Sequenced by immunoSEQ multiplex PCR; TCRdb stores in-frame clones only, minus some. The profile covers some 87,000 clones, with about 80% appearing a single time and over 6.5% taken by the ten largest. Sequenced here: PBMCs, sampled from a glioma patient treated with radiotherapy, temozolomide or both. The receptor set was obtained from a man in his forties with glioma. Both conserved end residues are part of each CDR3. The D gene is left open where the match is weak. Rows may omit the clone size; those that give it use once, few, many or a size class.

>16|TRBV13|-|TRBJ1-1|TRBD1
TGTGCCAGCAGCCTGCCGACGGGACAGCCTAACACTGAAGCTTTCTTT
CASSLPTGQPNTEAFF
>16|TRBV14|-|TRBJ2-1|-
TGTGCCAGCAGCCAACAATTTAAAAGCTCCTACAATGAGCAGTTCTTC
CASSQQFKSSYNEQFF
>18|TRBV30|-|TRBJ2-4|-
TGTGCCTGGAGTGCGGGGGTCCTTTCCTCTTTAGCCAAAAACATTCAGTACTTC
CAWSAGVLSSLAKNIQYF
>19|TRBV7-8|-|TRBJ2-1|-
TGTGCCAGCAGCTTAGTGTCGCGGGACCGGGTTAGCTCCTACAATGAGCAGTTCTTC
CASSLVSRDRVSSYNEQFF
>15|TRBV10-3|-|TRBJ2-6|-
TGTGCCATCGGACGAGGGAGCTCTGGGGCCAACGTCCTGACTTTC
CAIGRGSSGANVLTF
>13|TRBV27|medium-sized|TRBJ2-7|-
TGTGCCTCAAATCCTGGGGGGGCGCGGGAGCAGTACTTC
CASNPGGAREQYF
>16|TRBV5-5|-|TRBJ2-2|TRBD1
TGTGCCAGCAGCCTACTAGACAGGGCGCCCACCGGGGAGCTGTTTTTT
CASSLLDRAPTGELFF
>16|TRBV5-1|-|TRBJ2-7|TRBD2
TGCGCCAGCAGCCCTACCACTAGCGGGAGATCTTACGAGCAGTACTTC
CASSPTTSGRSYEQYF
>15|TRBV5-5|-|TRBJ2-6|-
TGTGCCAGCAGCTTGGTTCTCTCTGGGGCCAACGTCCTGACTTTC
CASSLVLSGANVLTF
>19|TRBV6-4|-|TRBJ2-1|TRBD2
TGTGCCAGCAGTGTTCCCGGGACTAGCGGGAGCACTTACTACAATGAGCAGTTCTTC
CASSVPGTSGSTYYNEQFF
>11|TRBV19|-|TRBJ2-7|-
TGTGCCACCACGGACGGCTACGAGCAGTACTTC
CATTDGYEQYF
>17|TRBV7-6|-|TRBJ2-1|TRBD2
TGTGCCAGCAGCCGAGAGGGGCCAGCGGGGGGGTACAATGAGCAGTTCTTC
CASSREGPAGGYNEQFF
>13|TRBV7-2|-|TRBJ1-1|TRBD1
TGTGCCAGCAGCCGGACAGGGAACACTGAAGCTTTCTTT
CASSRTGNTEAFF
>16|TRBV18|once|TRBJ2-7|-
TGTGCCAGCTCACCAGGCGGGGAGCCAATATTGAGAGAGCAGTACTTC
CASSPGGEPILREQYF
>15|TRBV28|-|TRBJ1-1|TRBD1
TGTGCCAGCAGCCCATGGACAGGGAGGAACACTGAAGCTTTCTTT
CASSPWTGRNTEAFF
>14|TRBV6-5|many|TRBJ1-2|-
TGTGCCAGCTGCAGGACCGGGGCGGTCCATGGCTACACCTTC
CASCRTGAVHGYTF
>14|TRBV5-1|-|TRBJ2-7|-
TGCGCCAGCAGCTTGAGAGACCCCCTCTACGAGCAGTACTTC
CASSLRDPLYEQYF
>12|TRBV15|few|TRBJ1-1|-
TGTGCCACCACCCTAGGACGGGAGGTTGCTTTCTTT
CATTLGREVAFF
>13|TRBV25-1|-|TRBJ2-7|-
TGTGCCAGCAGCGCGGGCACCGCCTACGAGCAGTACTTC
CASSAGTAYEQYF
>14|TRBV5-5|-|TRBJ2-3|-
TGTGCCAGCAGCTTGTATACAGGCACAGATACGCAGTATTTT
CASSLYTGTDTQYF
>16|TRBV7-9|-|TRBJ2-7|TRBD2
TGTGCCAGCAGCCAAGCAACAGCGGGAGGCACCTACGAGCAGTACTTC
CASSQATAGGTYEQYF
>13|TRBV7-2|-|TRBJ2-5|-
TGTGCCAGCAGCTTATCGGCATCGGAGACCCAGTACTTC
CASSLSASETQYF
>14|TRBV6-5|-|TRBJ1-3|-
TGTGCCAGCAGTTACAAAAGTGCGGGAAACACCATATATTTT
CASSYKSAGNTIYF
>15|TRBV10-3|-|TRBJ2-1|TRBD2
TGTGCCAGCACTCAGGGACTAGCGGGAAACAATGAGCAGTTCTTC
CASTQGLAGNNEQFF
>13|TRBV4-2|many|TRBJ1-1|-
TGTGCCAGCAGCCAATCAGAGAACACTGAAGCTTTCTTT
CASSQSENTEAFF
>15|TRBV7-9|-|TRBJ2-7|-
TGTGCCAGCAGCTTAGTCGCAGGGATTACCTACGAGCAGTACTTC
CASSLVAGITYEQYF
>15|TRBV27|-|TRBJ2-7|-
TGTGCCAGCAGTTTGCTGACACAGGGTTCCTACGAGCAGTACTTC
CASSLLTQGSYEQYF
>14|TRBV7-2|-|TRBJ2-1|-
TGTGCCAGCAGCCCCGATAGGCTATACAATGAGCAGTTCTTC
CASSPDRLYNEQFF
>17|TRBV5-4|-|TRBJ2-2|TRBD2
TGTGCCAGCAGCGCCCCGGTAGGCGGGAGTACCGCCGGGGAGCTGTTTTTT
CASSAPVGGSTAGELFF
>15|TRBV25-1|-|TRBJ2-7|TRBD2
TGTGCCAGCAGTGAACACAGCGGGGGGGCGCGTGAGCAGTACTTC
CASSEHSGGAREQYF
>16|TRBV29-1|-|TRBJ2-3|TRBD2
TGCAGCGTTGAATTGAAGCTAGCGGGAGGTGCAGATACGCAGTATTTT
CSVELKLAGGADTQYF
>16|TRBV9|-|TRBJ1-2|-
TGTGCCAGCAGCGTAGAAGCTGGGGGGGGAGACTATGGCTACACCTTC
CASSVEAGGGDYGYTF
>15|TRBV19|-|TRBJ2-1|TRBD2
TGTGCCAGTAGTATCCCTAGCGGGAACTACAATGAGCAGTTCTTC
CASSIPSGNYNEQFF
>18|TRBV7-7|once|TRBJ2-2|TRBD2
TGTGCTAGCAGCTTTATGACTAGCGGGGGGCCGGTGGCCGGGGAGCTGTTTTTT
CASSFMTSGGPVAGELFF
>15|TRBV6-4|-|TRBJ2-1|-
TGTGCCAGCAGTGCCAAGGGGGGCTCCTACAATGAGCAGTTCTTC
CASSAKGGSYNEQFF
>14|TRBV7-2|-|TRBJ2-7|-
TGTGCCAGCAGCTTAACACGGAGCTCCTACGAGCAGTACTTC
CASSLTRSSYEQYF
>19|TRBV23-1|-|TRBJ1-5|TRBD1
TGCGCCAGCAGTCACCCCGGGACAGGGGTGAGATATAGCAATCAGCCCCAGCATTTT
CASSHPGTGVRYSNQPQHF
>13|TRBV5-4|-|TRBJ2-5|-
TGTGCCAGCAGCTTGAAAGGGGAAGAGACCCAGTACTTC
CASSLKGEETQYF
>16|TRBV6-6|once|TRBJ2-3|-
TGTGCCAGCAGACCCTTAGTGAGACCCGACACAGATACGCAGTATTTT
CASRPLVRPDTDTQYF
>15|TRBV6-6|-|TRBJ2-1|-
TGTGCCAGCAGTTTGAGAACCAGACAGGACAATGAGCAGTTCTTC
CASSLRTRQDNEQFF
>16|TRBV4-2|-|TRBJ2-1|-
TGTGCCAGCAGCCAAGGGGGAAGCGTTTCCTACAATGAGCAGTTCTTC
CASSQGGSVSYNEQFF
>14|TRBV27|-|TRBJ2-7|-
TGTGCCACAAAATCTACGGGACTCCTTAGCGAGCAGTACTTC
CATKSTGLLSEQYF
>15|TRBV5-1|-|TRBJ2-5|-
TGCGCCAGCAGCTTGGATGCAGCGTCTAGCTACGCGCAGTACTTC
CASSLDAASSYAQYF
>16|TRBV27|-|TRBJ2-4|-
TGTGCCAGCACAACCACCTCCCGGGACTCGGGCCGCATTCAGTACTTC
CASTTTSRDSGRIQYF
>14|TRBV28|-|TRBJ1-5|-
TGTGCCAGCAACTGGGGGTGGCCGGATCAGCCCCAGCATTTT
CASNWGWPDQPQHF
>13|TRBV29-1|few|TRBJ1-1|TRBD1
TGCAGCTTCTCAGGACAGGGGAACACTGAAGCTTTCTTT
CSFSGQGNTEAFF
>13|TRBV15|-|TRBJ2-7|-
TGTGCCACCAGCGTACAGAGCTCCTACGAGCAGTACTTC
CATSVQSSYEQYF
>17|TRBV18|few|TRBJ2-3|-
TGTGCCAGCTCAGCAGCGTGGAGCGGGCTCCGCACAGATACGCAGTATTTT
CASSAAWSGLRTDTQYF
>13|TRBV11-3|-|TRBJ1-1|-
TGTGCCAGCCAAGGGAGAATGAACACTGAAGCTTTCTTT
CASQGRMNTEAFF
>15|TRBV5-4|once|TRBJ1-2|TRBD1
TGTGCCAGCAGCAGCGGCCGGGACAGGGGGCTCGGCTACACCTTC
CASSSGRDRGLGYTF
>16|TRBV18|-|TRBJ2-2|TRBD2
TGTGCCAGCTCACCCCTAGCGGGGACCCGAGGAGGGGAGCTGTTTTTT
CASSPLAGTRGGELFF
>19|TRBV5-1|-|TRBJ1-6|TRBD1
TGCGCCAGCAGCTTGGGAACAGGGGGGACAAGCTCCTATAATTCACCCCTCCACTTT
CASSLGTGGTSSYNSPLHF
>15|TRBV7-2|-|TRBJ2-7|-
TGTGCCAGCAGCCAAGCAGGGACCACCTCCTACGAGCAGTACTTC
CASSQAGTTSYEQYF
>16|TRBV11-3|many|TRBJ2-7|TRBD1
TGTGCCAGCAGCCACAGGACCGGGACAGGGGTTGACGAGCAGTACTTC
CASSHRTGTGVDEQYF
>12|TRBV30|-|TRBJ2-5|-
TGTGCCTGGAGTGTATCAAGGGAGACCCAGTACTTC
CAWSVSRETQYF
>15|TRBV25-1|-|TRBJ2-1|TRBD1
TGTGCCAGCAGTGAACCCAGGGGGTTCTACAATGAGCAGTTCTTC
CASSEPRGFYNEQFF
>16|TRBV29-1|-|TRBJ2-1|-
TGCAGCGTTGAAGATCCCCGCAGAAGCTCCTACAATGAGCAGTTCTTC
CSVEDPRRSSYNEQFF
>15|TRBV5-4|-|TRBJ2-5|-
TGTGCCAGCAGCCTACCGACAGGATTTTCGGAGACCCAGTACTTC
CASSLPTGFSETQYF
>17|TRBV18|-|TRBJ1-4|-
TGTGCCAGCTCCGACCGGGAACCGTTTGCAACTAATGAAAAACTGTTTTTT
CASSDREPFATNEKLFF
>13|TRBV5-6|few|TRBJ1-1|-
TGTGCCAGCAGCTTGGAGGGCAGGGCTGAAGCTTTCTTT
CASSLEGRAEAFF